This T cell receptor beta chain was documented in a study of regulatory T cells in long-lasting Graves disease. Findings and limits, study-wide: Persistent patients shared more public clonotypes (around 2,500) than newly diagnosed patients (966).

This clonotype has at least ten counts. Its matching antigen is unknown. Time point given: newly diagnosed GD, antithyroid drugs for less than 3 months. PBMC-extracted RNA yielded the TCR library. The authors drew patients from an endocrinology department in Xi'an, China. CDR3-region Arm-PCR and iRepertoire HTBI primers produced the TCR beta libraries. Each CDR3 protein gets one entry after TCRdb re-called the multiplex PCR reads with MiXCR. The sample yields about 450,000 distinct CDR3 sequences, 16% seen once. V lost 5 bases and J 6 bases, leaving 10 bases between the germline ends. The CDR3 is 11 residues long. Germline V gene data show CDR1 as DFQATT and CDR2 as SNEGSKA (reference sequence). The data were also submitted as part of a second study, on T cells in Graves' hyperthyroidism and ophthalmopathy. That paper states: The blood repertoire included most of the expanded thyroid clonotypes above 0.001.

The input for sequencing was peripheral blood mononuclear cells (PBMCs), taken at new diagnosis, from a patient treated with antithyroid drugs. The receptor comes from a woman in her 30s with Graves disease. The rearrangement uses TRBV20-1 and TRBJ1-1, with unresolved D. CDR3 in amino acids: CSAPPYAEAFF. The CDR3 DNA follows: TGCAGTGCTCCCCCGTACGCTGAAGCTTTCTTT.